Following are 13 T cell receptor beta chains from one sample sequenced in a study of cytomegalovirus exposure and HLA in healthy donors. In the PCR, 60 Vbeta and 13 Jbeta primers were used. The protocol was immunoSEQ multiplex PCR, while the TCRdb copy is restricted to in-frame clones and leaves out a portion. The data hold under 250,000 clones, with approximately 85% observed a single time. The sample was PBMCs. These receptors all stem from a woman aged 40 to 55 in good health and CMV-seronegative.

The chain has TRBV19 and TRBJ1-5; perhaps TRBD1 as D (5 bases). This CDR3 contains 14 residues. Germline-derived CDR1 and CDR2 are LNHDA and SQIVND (reference sequence). Trimming cost V 3 bases and J 6 bases, with 12 bases left between them. The CDR3 here is CASSIPGNLQPQHF. The CDR3 coding sequence is TGTGCCAGTAGTATCCCAGGGAACCTTCAGCCCCAGCATTTT.

The rearrangement links TRBV5-1 to TRBJ1-6; 8 positions agree with TRBD1. V lost 4 bases to trimming and J lost 6 bases; unmatched junction nucleotides: 9. CDR3 size: 16 residues. Germline assignment: CDR1 SGHRS and CDR2 YFSETQ. The DNA for the CDR3 is TGCGCCAGCAGCCGAACCTTAGGACAGGGTAATTCACCCCTCCACTTT. This translates into CASSRTLGQGNSPLHF.

The CDR3 protein is CASSQSVLTEAFF. CDR3 DNA: TGTGCCAGCAGCCAATCCGTCCTCACTGAAGCTTTCTTT. This chain connects TRBV14 to TRBJ1-1, with D uncertain. The CDR3 is made up of 13 amino acids. The ends were cut back, 2 bases at V and 4 bases at J, with 8 bases in the middle. CDR1 is SGHDN, CDR2 FVKESK, per germline. The whole variable domain, filled in from reference TRBV14 and TRBJ1-1, reads EAGVTQFPSHSVIEKGQTVTLRCDPISGHDNLYWYRRVMGKEIKFLLHFVKESKQDESGMPNNRFLAERTGGTYSTLKVQPAELEDSGVYFCASSQSVLTEAFFGQGTRLTVV.

V usage is TRBV10-1 and J usage is TRBJ1-1; D uncertain. The CDR3 has 13 residues. CDR1 is WNHNN and CDR2 is SYGVQD in the germline V gene (reference sequence). V was trimmed by 4 bases and J by 3 bases, leaving 9 bases between them. The chain's CDR3 is CASSGGSHTEAFF. Here the CDR3 DNA reads TGCGCCAGCAGTGGCGGCAGTCACACTGAAGCTTTCTTT.

The chain carries TRBV5-5 and TRBJ2-7; 10 nucleotides line up with TRBD2. The junction had 8 bases not matched to a gene; V was cut back by 4 bases and J by 4 bases. Germline V gene data show CDR1 as SGHKS and CDR2 as YYEKEE (reference sequence). This CDR3 is 15 amino acids long. DNA for the CDR3: TGTGCCAGCAGCCAAAAAGGACTAGCGGATTACGAGCAGTACTTC. The encoded protein is CASSQKGLADYEQYF.

This chain links TRBV7-9 with TRBJ2-7; D might be TRBD1 (6 bases). The CDR3 has 14 amino acids. Trimming left V 2 bases short and J 6 bases short, with 14 bases between. Germline loops: CDR1 SEHNR, CDR2 FQNEAQ (reference sequence). CDR3 in DNA: TGTGCCAGCAGCTTATTTGCGACAGGCGGCGAGCAGTACTTC. Its translation is CASSLFATGGEQYF.

The CDR3 DNA reads TGCAGCGTTGGGCAGAGGAACCCGAACACTGAAGCTTTCTTT. Translation: CSVGQRNPNTEAFF. This chain joins TRBV29-1 and TRBJ1-1; D remains ambiguous. The CDR3 spans 14 residues. Trimming shortened V by 4 bases and J by 1 base, and 13 bases separated the two germline ends. Germline lookup yields CDR1 SQVTM and CDR2 ANQGSEA.

V is TRBV6-5 and J is TRBJ2-1, with a weak D call TRBD2 (5 bases). The length of the CDR3 is 15 residues. V gave up 0 bases and J gave up 3 bases, with 9 bases separating them. Germline-derived CDR1 and CDR2 are MNHEY and SVGAGI. CDR3 sequence reads: CASSYSSLGYNEQFF. The CDR3 bases are TGTGCCAGCAGTTACTCGTCACTAGGCTACAATGAGCAGTTCTTC.

This rearrangement joins TRBV18 to TRBJ2-1, with 9 bases fitting TRBD1. The CDR3 extends over 14 amino acids. V trimming: 5 bases; J trimming: 7 bases; junction bases outside the gene matches: 6. The germline V gene has CDR1 KGHSH and CDR2 LQKENI. The CDR3 DNA sequence: TGTGCCAGCTCAGCGGACAGGGGCAATAATGAGCAGTTCTTC. It yields the protein CASSADRGNNEQFF. Drawing the rest from reference TRBV18 and TRBJ2-1, the complete variable domain is NAGVMQNPRHLVRRRGQEARLRCSPMKGHSHVYWYRQLPEEGLKFMVYLQKENIIDESGMPKERFSAEFPKEGPSILRIQQVVRGDSAAYFCASSADRGNNEQFFGPGTRLTVL.

The chain recombines TRBV2 with TRBJ1-5; weak D call: TRBD1 (6 bases). V lost 3 bases and J lost 3, with 12 bases in between. In germline, CDR1 is SNHLY, CDR2 FYNNEI. The length of the CDR3 is 15 residues. This CDR3 reads CASSERTGYNQPQHF. The CDR3 bases are TGTGCCAGCAGTGAGAGAACAGGGTACAATCAGCCCCAGCATTTT.

The genes are TRBV7-2 and TRBJ2-1; 15 bases line up with TRBD2. The germline gives CDR1 SGHTA, CDR2 FQGNSA. There are 18 residues in the CDR3. With 1 base clipped from V and 3 bases from J, the junction kept 4 bases outside the gene matches. The CDR3 coding sequence is TGTGCCAGCAGCTTAGAAGGGACTAGCGGGAGGTTCTACAATGAGCAGTTCTTC. It specifies CASSLEGTSGRFYNEQFF.

The CDR3 protein is CAISDGQIYSPLHF. CDR3 DNA: TGTGCCATCAGTGACGGACAGATCTATTCACCCCTCCACTTT. The chain recombines TRBV10-3 with TRBJ1-6, with TRBD1 as a possible D gene (6 bases). V was pared by 3 bases and J by 8 bases, with 11 bases between. The CDR3 has 14 amino acids. The germline gives CDR1 ENHRY, CDR2 SYGVKD.

The chain joins TRBV10-3 to TRBJ2-3; TRBD2 matches 7 bases. The CDR3 covers 15 residues. Unmatched junction bases numbered 6, after V lost 6 bases and J lost 0 bases. The germline gives CDR1 ENHRY, CDR2 SYGVKD. The DNA of the CDR3 is TGTGCCATCAGGGAAGCGGGGATAAGCACAGATACGCAGTATTTT. Translation: CAIREAGISTDTQYF.